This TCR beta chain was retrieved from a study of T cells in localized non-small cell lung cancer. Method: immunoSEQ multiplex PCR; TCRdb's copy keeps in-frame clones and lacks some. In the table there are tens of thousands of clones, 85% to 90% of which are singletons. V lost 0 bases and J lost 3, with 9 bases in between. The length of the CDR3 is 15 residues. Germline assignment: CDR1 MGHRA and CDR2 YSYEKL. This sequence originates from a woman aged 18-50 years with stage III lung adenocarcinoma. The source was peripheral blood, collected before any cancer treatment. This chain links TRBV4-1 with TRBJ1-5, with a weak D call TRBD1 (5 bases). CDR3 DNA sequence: TGCGCCAGCAGCCAAGAGTCGACAGTCAATCAGCCCCAGCATTTT. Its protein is CASSQESTVNQPQHF.